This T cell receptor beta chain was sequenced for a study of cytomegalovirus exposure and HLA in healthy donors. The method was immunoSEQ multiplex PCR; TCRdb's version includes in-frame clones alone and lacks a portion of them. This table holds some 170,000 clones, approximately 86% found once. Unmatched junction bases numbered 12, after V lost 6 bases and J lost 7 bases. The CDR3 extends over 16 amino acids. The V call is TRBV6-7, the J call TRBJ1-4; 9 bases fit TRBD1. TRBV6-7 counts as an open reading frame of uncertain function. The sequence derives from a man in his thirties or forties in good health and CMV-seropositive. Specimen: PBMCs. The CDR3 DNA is TGTGCCAGCAGCCGAGATGAAGAGGACAGGGGTGAAAAACTGTTTTTT. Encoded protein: CASSRDEEDRGEKLFF.